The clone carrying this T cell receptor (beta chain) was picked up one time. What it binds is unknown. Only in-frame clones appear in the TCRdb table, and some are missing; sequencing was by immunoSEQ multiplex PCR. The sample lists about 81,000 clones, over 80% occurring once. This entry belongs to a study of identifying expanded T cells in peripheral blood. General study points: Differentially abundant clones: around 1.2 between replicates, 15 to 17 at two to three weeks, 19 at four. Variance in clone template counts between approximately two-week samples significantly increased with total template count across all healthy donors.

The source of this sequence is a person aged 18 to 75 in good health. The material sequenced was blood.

CDR3 DNA: TGTGCCAGCAGCCAATTTCAGGGGGACTACGAGCAGTACTTC. It encodes CASSQFQGDYEQYF. The chain is built from TRBV14 and TRBJ2-7, with 7 bases identical to TRBD1. J lost 3 bases, V lost 2 bases, and 4 bases had no gene match. Per the germline V gene, CDR1 is SGHDN and CDR2 is FVKESK. The CDR3 loop spans 14 amino acids. Complete variable domain (other parts from reference TRBV14 and TRBJ2-7): EAGVTQFPSHSVIEKGQTVTLRCDPISGHDNLYWYRRVMGKEIKFLLHFVKESKQDESGMPNNRFLAERTGGTYSTLKVQPAELEDSGVYFCASSQFQGDYEQYFGPGTRLTVT.